The entry that follows covers one TCR beta chain sequence. Its antigen remains unknown. This sequence may be a read error, since a much larger clone differs from it by one base. A CD8+CD4-CCR7+CD45RA+ gate was used to sort naive CD8 T cells. The source of the sample is a study of molecular identifiers for immune sequencing clone quantification. TCRdb fed the PCR reads into MiXCR, producing one record per CDR3 protein. The sample consists of 88,000 or so distinct CDR3 sequences, over 20% of them appearing once. Study-level points and caveats: Effector cells had over 99% of their molecules in clones above 20 RNA copies, while naive cells had under 1%. A shared barcode on identical TCR molecules could lead to underestimated sizes for highly expanded clones.

V dropped 6 bases and J dropped 5 bases, with 14 bases sitting between them. Germline loops: CDR1 MNHEY, CDR2 SMNVEV (reference sequence). CDR3 size: 13 residues. This chain links TRBV27 with TRBJ2-7; tentatively, D is TRBD2 (6 bases). This TCR derives from a human donor in good health. Some libraries in this study had Jurkat cell RNA spiked in. The sample comprised naive CD8+ T cells from blood, with Jurkat cell RNA spiked in. The sample's subset: FACS-sorted CD8+CD4-CCR7+CD45RA+ naive T cells. The CDR3 coding sequence is TGTGCCAGCAGGACGGGGGTGCGGGACGAGCAGTACTTC. It is translated as CASRTGVRDEQYF.